The present T cell receptor (beta chain) was sequenced within a study of cytomegalovirus exposure and HLA in healthy donors. Study overall: Early released data comprised some 85 million unique TCRs from HLA-typed donors. Whole-study results and caveats: In an earlier analysis, in approximately 630 donors, most V segments appeared productive either ~87% or ~30% of the time. Analysis performed later found 15,000 or so TCR beta sequences associated with HLA alleles at 0.05 false discovery rate.

In germline, CDR1 is KGHSH, CDR2 LQKENI. V lost 3 bases, J lost 4 bases, and 12 bases stayed unmatched. The CDR3 is made up of 18 amino acids. Healthy donors of bone marrow made up the group. The PCR had 60 Vbeta and 13 Jbeta primers. TCRdb's copy holds only in-frame clones and misses some; the assay was immunoSEQ multiplex PCR. This sample has 35,000 to 40,000 clones, with around 70% found just once. Remarks on this clone: Its antigen remains unknown.

The chain has TRBV18 and TRBJ1-6, with 7 bases fitting TRBD1. Sequencing input: PBMCs. This clonotype was obtained from a man aged 30-40 years in good health and CMV-seronegative. Here the CDR3 DNA reads TGTGCCAGCTCACCGGCCGCCCAAGGACAGGCTTATAATTCACCCCTCCACTTT. It specifies CASSPAAQGQAYNSPLHF.